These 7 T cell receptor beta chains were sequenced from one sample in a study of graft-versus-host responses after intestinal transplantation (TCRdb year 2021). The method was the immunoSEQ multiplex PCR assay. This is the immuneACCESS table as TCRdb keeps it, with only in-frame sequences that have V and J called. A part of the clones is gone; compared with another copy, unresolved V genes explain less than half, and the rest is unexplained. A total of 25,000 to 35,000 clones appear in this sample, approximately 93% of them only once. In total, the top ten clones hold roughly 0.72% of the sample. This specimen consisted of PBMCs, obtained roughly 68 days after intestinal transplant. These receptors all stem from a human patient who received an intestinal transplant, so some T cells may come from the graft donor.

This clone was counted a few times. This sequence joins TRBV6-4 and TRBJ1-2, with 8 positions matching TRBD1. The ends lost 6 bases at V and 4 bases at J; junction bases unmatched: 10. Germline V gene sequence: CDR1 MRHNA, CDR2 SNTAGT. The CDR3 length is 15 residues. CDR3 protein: CASRPSGGSGYGYTF. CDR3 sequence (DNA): TGTGCCAGCAGGCCATCAGGGGGCAGTGGCTATGGCTACACCTTC.

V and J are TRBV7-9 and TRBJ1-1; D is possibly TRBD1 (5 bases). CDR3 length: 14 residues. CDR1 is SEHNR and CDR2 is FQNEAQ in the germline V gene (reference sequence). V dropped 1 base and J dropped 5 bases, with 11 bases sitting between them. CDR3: CASSLVTSGTEAFF. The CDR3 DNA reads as TGTGCCAGCAGCTTAGTTACGTCAGGGACTGAAGCTTTCTTT.

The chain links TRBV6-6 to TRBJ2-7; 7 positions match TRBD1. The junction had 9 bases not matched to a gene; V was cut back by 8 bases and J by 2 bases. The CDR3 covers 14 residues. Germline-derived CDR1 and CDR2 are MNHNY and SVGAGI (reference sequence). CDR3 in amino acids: CASADRMVAYEQYF. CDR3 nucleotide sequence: TGTGCCAGCGCGGACAGGATGGTTGCCTACGAGCAGTACTTC.

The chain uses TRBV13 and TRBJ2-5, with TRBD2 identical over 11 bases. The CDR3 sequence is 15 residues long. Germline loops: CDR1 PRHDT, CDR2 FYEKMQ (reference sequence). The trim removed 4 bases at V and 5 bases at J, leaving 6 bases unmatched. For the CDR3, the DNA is TGTGCCAGCAGCTGGCAGACTAGCGGGACCGAGACCCAGTACTTC. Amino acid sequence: CASSWQTSGTETQYF.

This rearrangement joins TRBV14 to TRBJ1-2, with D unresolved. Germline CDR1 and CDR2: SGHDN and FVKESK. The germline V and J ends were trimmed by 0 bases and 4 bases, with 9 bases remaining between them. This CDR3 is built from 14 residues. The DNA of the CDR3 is TGTGCCAGCAGCCAAGAGGTGGTACCCTATGGCTACACCTTC. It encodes CASSQEVVPYGYTF.

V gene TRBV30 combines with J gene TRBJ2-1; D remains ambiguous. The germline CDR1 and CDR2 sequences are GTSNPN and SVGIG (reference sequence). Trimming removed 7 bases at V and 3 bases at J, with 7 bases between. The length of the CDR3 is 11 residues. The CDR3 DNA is TGTGCCTCGCGCAACTACAATGAGCAGTTCTTC. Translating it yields CASRNYNEQFF.

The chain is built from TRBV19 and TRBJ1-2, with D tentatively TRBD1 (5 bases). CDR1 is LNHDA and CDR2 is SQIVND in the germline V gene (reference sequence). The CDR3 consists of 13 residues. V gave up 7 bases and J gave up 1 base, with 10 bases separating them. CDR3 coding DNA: TGTGCCAGTACCACGGGGGTTAACTATGGCTACACCTTC. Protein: CASTTGVNYGYTF.